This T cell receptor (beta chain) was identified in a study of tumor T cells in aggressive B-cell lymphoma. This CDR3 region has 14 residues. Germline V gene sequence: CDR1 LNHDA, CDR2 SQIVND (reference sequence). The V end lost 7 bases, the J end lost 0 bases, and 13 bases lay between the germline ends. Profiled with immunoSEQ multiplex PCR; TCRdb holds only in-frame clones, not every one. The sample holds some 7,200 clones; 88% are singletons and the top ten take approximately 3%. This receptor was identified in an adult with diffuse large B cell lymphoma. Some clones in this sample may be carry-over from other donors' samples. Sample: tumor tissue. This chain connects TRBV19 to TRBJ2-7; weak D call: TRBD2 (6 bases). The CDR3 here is CASNPGTASYEQYF. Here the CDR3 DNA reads TGTGCCAGTAATCCCGGGACTGCCTCCTACGAGCAGTACTTC. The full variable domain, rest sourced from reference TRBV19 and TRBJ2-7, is DGGITQSPKYLFRKEGQNVTLSCEQNLNHDAMYWYRQDPGQGLRLIYYSQIVNDFQKGDIAEGYSVSREKKESFPLTVTSAQKNPTAFYLCASNPGTASYEQYFGPGTRLTVT.